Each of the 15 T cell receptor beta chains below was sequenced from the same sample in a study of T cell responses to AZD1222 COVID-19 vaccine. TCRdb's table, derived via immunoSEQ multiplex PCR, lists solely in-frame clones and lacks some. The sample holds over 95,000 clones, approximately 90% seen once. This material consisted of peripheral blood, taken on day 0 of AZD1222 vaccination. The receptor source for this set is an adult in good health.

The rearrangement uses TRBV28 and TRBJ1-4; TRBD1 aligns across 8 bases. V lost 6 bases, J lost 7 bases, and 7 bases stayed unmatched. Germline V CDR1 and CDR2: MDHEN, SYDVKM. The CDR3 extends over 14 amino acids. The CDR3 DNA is TGTGCCAGCAGCACGGCAGGGGGCAGTGAAAAACTGTTTTTT. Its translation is CASSTAGGSEKLFF.

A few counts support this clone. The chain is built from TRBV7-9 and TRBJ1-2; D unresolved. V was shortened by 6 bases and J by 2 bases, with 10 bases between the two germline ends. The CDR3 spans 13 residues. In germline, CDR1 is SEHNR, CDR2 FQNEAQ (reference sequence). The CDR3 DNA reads TGTGCCAGCAGTTATTCGGTCAACTATGGCTACACCTTC. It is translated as CASSYSVNYGYTF. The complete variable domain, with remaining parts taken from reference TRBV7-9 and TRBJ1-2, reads DTGVSQNPRHKITKRGQNVTFRCDPISEHNRLYWYRQTLGQGPEFLTYFQNEAQLEKSRLLSDRFSAERPKGSFSTLEIQRTEQGDSAMYLCASSYSVNYGYTFGSGTRLTVV.

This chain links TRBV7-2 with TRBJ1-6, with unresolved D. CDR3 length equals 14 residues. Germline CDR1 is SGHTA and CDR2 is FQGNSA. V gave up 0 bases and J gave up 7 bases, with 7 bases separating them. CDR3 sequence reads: CASSLAPGNSPLHF. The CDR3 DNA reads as TGTGCCAGCAGCTTAGCTCCGGGAAATTCACCCCTCCACTTT.

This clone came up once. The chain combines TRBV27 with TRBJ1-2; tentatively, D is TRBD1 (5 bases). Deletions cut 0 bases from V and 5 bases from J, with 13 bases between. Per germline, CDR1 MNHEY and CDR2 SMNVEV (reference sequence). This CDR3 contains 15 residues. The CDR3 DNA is TGTGCCAGCAGTTTATCCTCGGGACGGACTTATGGCTACACCTTC. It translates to CASSLSSGRTYGYTF.

CDR3 nucleotide sequence: TGTGCCAGCAGTGAATGGGATCAGCCCCAGCATTTT. It translates to CASSEWDQPQHF. The J gene is TRBJ1-5, the V gene TRBV6-1; unclear D gene. The CDR3 totals 12 residues. The V gene's germline CDR1 is MNHNS and CDR2 SASEGT. The V end lost 2 bases, the J end lost 5 bases, and 4 bases lay between the germline ends.

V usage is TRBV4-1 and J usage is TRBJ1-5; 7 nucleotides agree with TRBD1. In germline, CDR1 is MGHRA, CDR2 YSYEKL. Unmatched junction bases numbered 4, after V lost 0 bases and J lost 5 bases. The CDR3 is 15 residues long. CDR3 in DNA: TGCGCCAGCAGCCAAGAAGACAGGGACTATCAGCCCCAGCATTTT. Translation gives CASSQEDRDYQPQHF.

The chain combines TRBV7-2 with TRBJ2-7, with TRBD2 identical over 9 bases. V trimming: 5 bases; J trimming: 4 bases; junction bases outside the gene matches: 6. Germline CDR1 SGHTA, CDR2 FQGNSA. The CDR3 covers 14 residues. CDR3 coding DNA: TGTGCCAGCAGCCCCACTAGCGGGTTTTACGAGCAGTACTTC. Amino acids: CASSPTSGFYEQYF. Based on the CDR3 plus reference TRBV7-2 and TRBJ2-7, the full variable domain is GAGVSQSPSNKVTEKGKDVELRCDPISGHTALYWYRQSLGQGLEFLIYFQGNSAPDKSGLPSDRFSAERTGGSVSTLTIQRTQQEDSAVYLCASSPTSGFYEQYFGPGTRLTVT.

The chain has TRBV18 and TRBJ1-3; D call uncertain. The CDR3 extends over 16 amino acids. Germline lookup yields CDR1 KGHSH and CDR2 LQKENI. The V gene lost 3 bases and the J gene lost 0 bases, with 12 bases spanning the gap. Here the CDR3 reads CASSPAGALSGNTIYF. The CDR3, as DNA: TGTGCCAGCTCACCCGCGGGTGCTCTCTCTGGAAACACCATATATTTT.

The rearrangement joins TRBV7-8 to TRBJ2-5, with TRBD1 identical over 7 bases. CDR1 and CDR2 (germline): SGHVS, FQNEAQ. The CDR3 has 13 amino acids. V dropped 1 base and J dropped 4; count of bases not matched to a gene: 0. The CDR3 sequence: CASSLDRGETQYF. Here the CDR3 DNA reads TGTGCCAGCAGCTTAGACAGGGGAGAGACCCAGTACTTC.

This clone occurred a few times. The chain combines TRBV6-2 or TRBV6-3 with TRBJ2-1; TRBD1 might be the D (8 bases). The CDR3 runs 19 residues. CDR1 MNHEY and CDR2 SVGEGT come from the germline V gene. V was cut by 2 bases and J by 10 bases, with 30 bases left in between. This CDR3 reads CASSYPQGAGMTGGLEQFF. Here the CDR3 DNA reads TGTGCCAGCAGTTACCCCCAGGGGGCGGGTATGACGGGAGGACTAGAGCAGTTCTTC.

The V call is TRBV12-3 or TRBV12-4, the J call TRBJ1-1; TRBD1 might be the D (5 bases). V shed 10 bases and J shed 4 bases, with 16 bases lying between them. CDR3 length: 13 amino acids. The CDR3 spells CAIGTVYSTEAFF. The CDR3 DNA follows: TGTGCCATCGGGACGGTCTACAGCACTGAAGCTTTCTTT.

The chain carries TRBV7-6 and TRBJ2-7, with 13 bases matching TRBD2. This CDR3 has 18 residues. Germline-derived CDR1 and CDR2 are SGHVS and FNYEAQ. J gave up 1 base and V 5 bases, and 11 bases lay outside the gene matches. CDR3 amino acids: CASSPWTSGSLGSYEQYF. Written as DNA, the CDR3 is TGTGCCAGCAGCCCGTGGACTAGCGGGAGCCTTGGATCCTACGAGCAGTACTTC.

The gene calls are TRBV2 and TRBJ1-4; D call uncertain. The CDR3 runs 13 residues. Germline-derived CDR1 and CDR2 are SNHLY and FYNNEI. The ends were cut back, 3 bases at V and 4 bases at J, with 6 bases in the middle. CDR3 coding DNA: TGTGCCAGCAGTGAGCGGAATAATGAAAAACTGTTTTTT. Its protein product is CASSERNNEKLFF. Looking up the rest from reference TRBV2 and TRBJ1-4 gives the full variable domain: EPEVTQTPSHQVTQMGQEVILRCVPISNHLYFYWYRQILGQKVEFLVSFYNNEISEKSEIFDDQFSVERPDGSNFTLKIRSTKLEDSAMYFCASSERNNEKLFFGSGTQLSVL.

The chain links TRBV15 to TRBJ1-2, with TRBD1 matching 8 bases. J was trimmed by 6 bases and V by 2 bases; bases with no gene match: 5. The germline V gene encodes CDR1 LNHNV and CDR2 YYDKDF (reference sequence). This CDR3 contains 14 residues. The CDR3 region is CATSRQGAYDGYTF. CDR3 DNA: TGTGCCACCAGCAGACAGGGGGCGTATGATGGCTACACCTTC.

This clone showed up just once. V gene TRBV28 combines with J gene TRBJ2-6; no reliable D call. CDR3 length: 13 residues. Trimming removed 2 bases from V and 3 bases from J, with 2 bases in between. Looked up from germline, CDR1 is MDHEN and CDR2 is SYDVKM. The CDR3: CASSLSGANVLTF. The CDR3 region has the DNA TGTGCCAGCAGTTTAAGTGGGGCCAACGTCCTGACTTTC. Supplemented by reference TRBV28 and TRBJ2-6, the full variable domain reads DVKVTQSSRYLVKRTGEKVFLECVQDMDHENMFWYRQDPGLGLRLIYFSYDVKMKEKGDIPEGYSVSREKKERFSLILESASTNQTSMYLCASSLSGANVLTFGAGSRLTVL.